This T cell receptor beta chain is from a study of cytomegalovirus exposure and HLA in healthy donors (dated by TCRdb to 2017 to 2019). At the level of the whole study: The 500 to 800 repertoires of the first cohort and the 110 or so validation repertoires were produced on the same platform, according to a later analysis. The study aimed to test whether cataloging public T cell receptors could reveal signatures of past pathogen exposure. Besides the first cohort of approximately 670 subjects, a separate validation cohort made up of roughly 130 different subjects was used. The study combined high-throughput TCR immunosequencing, statistical association of individual TCRs with disease status, and machine learning to predict cytomegalovirus infection status.

The donors were included in the validation cohort of 120 subjects, a group kept apart from the roughly 700-subject first cohort. Beyond this particular receptor, the publication reports: The authors suggested that the approach could potentially be generalized to other disease states and immunological phenotypes. In a later analysis, TCRs clustered in the first cohort were found to also tend to co-occur in the approximately 120 validation repertoires, with over 90% of cluster scores above 0. A later analysis had no HLA typing for the validation cohort, so co-occurrence there was scored across all 130 or so repertoires. Across donors, most TCR sequences were observed very rarely, whereas some public TCRs were present in many individuals. In the study, 150 to 200 TCR beta chains were listed as associated with cytomegalovirus. In vitro tests confirmed that a few of the cytomegalovirus-associated TCR beta chains recognize cytomegalovirus antigens. The classifier was reported to diagnose cytomegalovirus status with high specificity and sensitivity in both the original cohort and the validation cohort.

Worth noting for this clone: Its specific antigen is unknown. No quality values exist for individual bases; no much larger clone is one base distant. Distinct nucleotide sequences in the sample also encode this CDR3.

Library creation used the immunoSEQ multiplex PCR assay. The original methods were these. A statistical classification framework was built for diagnosing cytomegalovirus status from the catalog of TCR beta chain sequences. As stored in TCRdb, this immuneACCESS dataset retains in-frame rearrangements with V and J assigned. A fraction of the clones does not appear; measured against another copy, unresolved V genes explain less than half of the discrepancy, and the remainder lacks a known reason. That table furnishes V, J and clone size, whereas the DNA furnished D and trimming. In all, the sample holds about 150,000 clones, and approximately 88% of those were seen once. 4.5% to 5.5% of the sample is taken by the ten largest. The germline V gene specifies MNHNS as CDR1 and SASEGT as CDR2. Cut back by 11 bases and 1 base, the V and J ends lie 8 bases apart. The CDR3, cysteine through phenylalanine, is 11 amino acids long. Left in the record is the CDR3 DNA by itself, 33 bases read in frame from the first base.

The clonotype was recovered from a man aged 18 to 30 in good health and CMV-seropositive. Sequences were obtained from PBMCs. The V gene is TRBV6-1 and the J gene is TRBJ1-1, with the D gene too uncertain to name. The CDR3 region: CASPGNTEAFF. The DNA reads as follows: TGTGCCTCGCCGGGGAACACTGAAGCTTTCTTT.